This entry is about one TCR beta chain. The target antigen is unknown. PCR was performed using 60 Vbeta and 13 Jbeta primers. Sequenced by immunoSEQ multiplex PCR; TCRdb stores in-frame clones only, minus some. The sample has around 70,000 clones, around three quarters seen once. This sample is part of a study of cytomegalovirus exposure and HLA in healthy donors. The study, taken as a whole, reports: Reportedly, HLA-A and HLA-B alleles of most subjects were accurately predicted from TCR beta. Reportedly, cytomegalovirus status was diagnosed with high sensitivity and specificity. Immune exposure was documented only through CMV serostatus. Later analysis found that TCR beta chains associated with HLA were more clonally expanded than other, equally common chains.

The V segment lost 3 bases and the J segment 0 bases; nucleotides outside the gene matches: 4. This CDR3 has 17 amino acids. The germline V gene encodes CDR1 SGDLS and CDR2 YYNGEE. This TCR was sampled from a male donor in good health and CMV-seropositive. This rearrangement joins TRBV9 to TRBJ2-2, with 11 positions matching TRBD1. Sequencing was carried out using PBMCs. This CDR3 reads CASSGRTGGSNTGELFF. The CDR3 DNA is TGTGCCAGCAGCGGCAGGACAGGGGGCTCGAACACCGGGGAGCTGTTTTTT.